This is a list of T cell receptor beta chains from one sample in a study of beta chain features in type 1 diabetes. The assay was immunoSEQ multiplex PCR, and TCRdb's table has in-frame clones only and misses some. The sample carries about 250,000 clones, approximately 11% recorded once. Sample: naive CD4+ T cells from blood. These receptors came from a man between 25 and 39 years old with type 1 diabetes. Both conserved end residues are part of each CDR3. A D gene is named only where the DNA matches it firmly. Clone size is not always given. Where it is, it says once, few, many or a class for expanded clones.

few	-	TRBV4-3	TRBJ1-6	TGCGCCAGCAGCCAAGAATCTGTGGGAGGGAATTCACCCCTCCACTTT	CASSQESVGGNSPLHF
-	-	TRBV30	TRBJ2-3	TGTGCCTGGAGTGGGGCTGACACAGATACGCAGTATTTT	CAWSGADTDTQYF
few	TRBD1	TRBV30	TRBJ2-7	TGTGCCTGGAGTAAGTGGGACAGCTACTCCTACGAGCAGTACTTC	CAWSKWDSYSYEQYF
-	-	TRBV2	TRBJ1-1	TGTGCCAGCAGCTCGACAGGGAACACTGAAGCTTTCTTT	CASSSTGNTEAFF
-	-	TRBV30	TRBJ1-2	TGTGCCTCCCCTTCCGGGGACTATGGCTACACCTTC	CASPSGDYGYTF
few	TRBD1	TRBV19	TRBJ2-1	TGTGCCAGTAGTATCCAGGGGGCGCTAAACAATGAGCAGTTCTTC	CASSIQGALNNEQFF
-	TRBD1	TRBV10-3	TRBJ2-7	TGTGCCATCAGTGGTGGGACAGGGTCAGCCTACGAGCAGTACTTC	CAISGGTGSAYEQYF
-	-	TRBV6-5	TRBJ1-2	TGTGCCAGCAGTTACCGTGGGACATCCGGCTACACCTTC	CASSYRGTSGYTF
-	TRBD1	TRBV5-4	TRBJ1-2	TGTGCCAGCGGGACAGGGGAACGTGGCTACACCTTC	CASGTGERGYTF
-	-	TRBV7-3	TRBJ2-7	TGTGCCAGCAGCTTTGGTCCAGGGCTCAACGAGCAGTACTTC	CASSFGPGLNEQYF
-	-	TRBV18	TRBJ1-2	TGTGCCAGCTCACACCAGGAGGGTGGCTACACCTTC	CASSHQEGGYTF
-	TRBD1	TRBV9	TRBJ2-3	TGTGCCAGCAGCAAACAGGGGGCGAAAGATACGCAGTATTTT	CASSKQGAKDTQYF
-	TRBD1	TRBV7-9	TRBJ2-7	TGTGCCAGCAGCCCCGGGACAGGGTCCTACGAGCAGTACTTC	CASSPGTGSYEQYF
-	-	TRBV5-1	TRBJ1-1	TGCGCCAGCAGCTTGGCGGCAGGATTTGGTACTGAAGCTTTCTTT	CASSLAAGFGTEAFF
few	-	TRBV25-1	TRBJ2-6	TGTGCCAGCAGTGGACGGGGGGCCGGGGCCAACGTCCTGACTTTC	CASSGRGAGANVLTF
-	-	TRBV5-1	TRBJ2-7	TGCGCCAGCAGCTTGGCACAGACGATCGGCTACGAGCAGTACTTC	CASSLAQTIGYEQYF
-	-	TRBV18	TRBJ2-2	TGTGCCAGCTCACCCCTCGGTACAGCGAACACCGGGGAGCTGTTTTTT	CASSPLGTANTGELFF
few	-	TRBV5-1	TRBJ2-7	TGCGCCAGCAGCTCGACAGGAAGGGAGCAGTACTTC	CASSSTGREQYF
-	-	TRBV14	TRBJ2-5	TGTGCCAGCAGCCAAGTGAACAGAAGAGAGACCCAGTACTTC	CASSQVNRRETQYF
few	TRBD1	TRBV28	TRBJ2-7	TGTGCCAGCAGTTCTTGGACAGGGGGCGAATACGAGCAGTACTTC	CASSSWTGGEYEQYF
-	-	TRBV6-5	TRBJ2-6	TGTGCCAGCCGGACACCCGGGGCCAACGTCCTGACTTTC	CASRTPGANVLTF
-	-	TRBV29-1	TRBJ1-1	TGCAGCGTAGGGACTGTAATGAACACTGAAGCTTTCTTT	CSVGTVMNTEAFF
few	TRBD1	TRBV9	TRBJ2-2	TGTGCCAGCAGCCCAAGCGGGTGGTGGACAGGGGGTTCGTCCGGGGAGCTGTTTTTT	CASSPSGWWTGGSSGELFF
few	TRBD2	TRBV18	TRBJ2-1	TGTGCCAGCTCACCCCCCGGGGGGGACAATGAGCAGTTCTTC	CASSPPGGDNEQFF
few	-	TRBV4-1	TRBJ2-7	TGCGCCAGCAGCCAAGATCCGGCCGGGTTCTCCTACGAGCAGTACTTC	CASSQDPAGFSYEQYF
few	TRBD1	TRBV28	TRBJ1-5	TGTGCCAGCAGTTTAGGAGGGGGCGCCCAGCATTTT	CASSLGGGAQHF
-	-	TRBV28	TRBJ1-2	TGTGCCAGCAGTTTGGGCTCAGGCTATGGCTACACCTTC	CASSLGSGYGYTF
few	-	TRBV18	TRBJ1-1	TGTGCCAGCTCACAGAACCAGGGCAAGGACACTGAAGCTTTCTTT	CASSQNQGKDTEAFF
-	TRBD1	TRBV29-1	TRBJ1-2	TGCAGCGTCGCTAGGACAGGAACGGGGTATGGCTACACCTTC	CSVARTGTGYGYTF
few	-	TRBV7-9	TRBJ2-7	TGTGCCAGCAGCTTAGAGCGACGCGAGCAGTACTTC	CASSLERREQYF
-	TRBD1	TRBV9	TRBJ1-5	TGTGCCAGCAGCGGACAGGGTAGGAGCAATCAGCCCCAGCATTTT	CASSGQGRSNQPQHF
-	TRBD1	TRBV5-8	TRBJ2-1	TGTGCCAGCAACCCGGACAGGGGGAATGAGCAGTTCTTC	CASNPDRGNEQFF
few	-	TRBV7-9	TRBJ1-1	TGTGCCAGCAGCTTGCTTAGGGGACAAAACACTGAAGCTTTCTTT	CASSLLRGQNTEAFF
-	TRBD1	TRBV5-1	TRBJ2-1	TGCGCCAGCAGCTTGGCTAGGGTTGGGACAGGGAACTCGAATGAGCAGTTCTTC	CASSLARVGTGNSNEQFF
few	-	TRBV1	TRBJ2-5	TGCACCAGCAGCCAACCTTGGACTAGCGGGGGGCTACGGATAGAGACCCAGTACTTC	CTSSQPWTSGGLRIETQYF
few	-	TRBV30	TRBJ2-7	TGTGCCTGGAGTCGGGGATTCTCCTACGAGCAGTACTTC	CAWSRGFSYEQYF
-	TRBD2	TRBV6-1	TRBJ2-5	TGTGCCAGCAGTGGGGGGACTACTAAAGAGACCCAGTACTTC	CASSGGTTKETQYF
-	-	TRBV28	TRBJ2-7	TGTGCCAGCAGTTCCCGGTGGCGGAGGCCCTACGAGCAGTACTTC	CASSSRWRRPYEQYF
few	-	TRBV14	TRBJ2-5	TGTGCCAGCAGGGGGACTTTCCAAGAGACCCAGTACTTC	CASRGTFQETQYF
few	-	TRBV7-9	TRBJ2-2	TGTGCCAGCAGCGAGGCGGGCCACTCGAACACCGGGGAGCTGTTTTTT	CASSEAGHSNTGELFF
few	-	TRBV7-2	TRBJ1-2	TGTGCCAGCAGCTCGCGGACGGGAGGCTACACCTTC	CASSSRTGGYTF
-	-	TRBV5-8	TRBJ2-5	TGTGCCAGCAGCCAAGGAAAGGGGGGGGGCCCCCAAGAGACCCAGTACTTC	CASSQGKGGGPQETQYF
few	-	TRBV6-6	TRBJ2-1	TGTGCCAGCAGTTTACGGACAATCAATGAGCAGTTCTTC	CASSLRTINEQFF
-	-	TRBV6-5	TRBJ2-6	TGTGCCAGCAGTACAGGGATATTTACCAACGTCCTGACTTTC	CASSTGIFTNVLTF
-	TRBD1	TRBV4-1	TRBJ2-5	TGCGCCAGCAGCCAAGAGGGGGGCCCCGGCAGGGGGCCGCAAGAGACCCAGTACTTC	CASSQEGGPGRGPQETQYF
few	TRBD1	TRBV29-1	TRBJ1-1	TGCAGCGTTGTAAAGACAGGGGCTGAAGCTTTCTTT	CSVVKTGAEAFF
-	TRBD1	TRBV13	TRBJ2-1	TGTGCCAGCAGCCGTCCCGGGACAGGAGACAATGAGCAGTTCTTC	CASSRPGTGDNEQFF
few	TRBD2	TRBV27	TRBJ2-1	TGTGCCAGCAGTTCCCGGGAGGGTGAGCAGTTCTTC	CASSSREGEQFF
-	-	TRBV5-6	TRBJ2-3	TGTGCCAGCAGCAGCCACTACACAGATACGCAGTATTTT	CASSSHYTDTQYF
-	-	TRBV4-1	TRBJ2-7	TGCGCCAGCAGCCAAAACCCTAGACAGGCCTCCTACGAGCAGTACTTC	CASSQNPRQASYEQYF
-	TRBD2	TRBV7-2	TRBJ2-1	TGTGCCAGCAGCTTAGCTCGGGGGGATGAGCAGTTCTTC	CASSLARGDEQFF
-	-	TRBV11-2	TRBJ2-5	TGTGCCAGCAGCTTAGCGGTGTACGAGACCCAGTACTTC	CASSLAVYETQYF